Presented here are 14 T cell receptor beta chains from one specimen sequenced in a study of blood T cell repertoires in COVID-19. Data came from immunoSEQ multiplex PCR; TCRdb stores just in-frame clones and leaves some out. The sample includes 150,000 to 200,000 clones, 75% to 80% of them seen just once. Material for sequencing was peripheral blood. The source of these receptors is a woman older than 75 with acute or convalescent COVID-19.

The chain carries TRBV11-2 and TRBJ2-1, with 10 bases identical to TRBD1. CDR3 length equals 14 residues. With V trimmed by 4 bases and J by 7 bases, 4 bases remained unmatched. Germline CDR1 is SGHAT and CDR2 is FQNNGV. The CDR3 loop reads CASSSDRGGNEQFF. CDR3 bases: TGTGCCAGCAGCTCGGACAGGGGGGGGAATGAGCAGTTCTTC.

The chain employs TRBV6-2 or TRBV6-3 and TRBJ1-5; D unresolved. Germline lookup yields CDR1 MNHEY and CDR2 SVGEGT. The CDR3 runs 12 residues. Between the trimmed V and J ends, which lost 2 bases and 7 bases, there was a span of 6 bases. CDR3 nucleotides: TGTGCCAGCAGTTACGAGGGCCAGCCCCAGCATTTT. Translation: CASSYEGQPQHF.

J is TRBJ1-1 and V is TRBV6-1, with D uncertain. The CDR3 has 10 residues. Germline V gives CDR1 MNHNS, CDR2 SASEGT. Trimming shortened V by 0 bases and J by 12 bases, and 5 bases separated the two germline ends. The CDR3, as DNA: TGTGCCAGCAGTGAAGCGTCGTCTTTCTTT. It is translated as CASSEASSFF.

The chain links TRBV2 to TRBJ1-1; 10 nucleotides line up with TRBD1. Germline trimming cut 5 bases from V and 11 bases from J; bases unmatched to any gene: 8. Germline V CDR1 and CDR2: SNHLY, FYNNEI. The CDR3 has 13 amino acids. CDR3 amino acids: CASSRLGQGGAFF. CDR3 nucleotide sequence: TGTGCCAGCAGTCGCCTTGGACAGGGGGGTGCTTTCTTT. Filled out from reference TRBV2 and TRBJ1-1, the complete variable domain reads EPEVTQTPSHQVTQMGQEVILRCVPISNHLYFYWYRQILGQKVEFLVSFYNNEISEKSEIFDDQFSVERPDGSNFTLKIRSTKLEDSAMYFCASSRLGQGGAFFGQGTRLTVV.

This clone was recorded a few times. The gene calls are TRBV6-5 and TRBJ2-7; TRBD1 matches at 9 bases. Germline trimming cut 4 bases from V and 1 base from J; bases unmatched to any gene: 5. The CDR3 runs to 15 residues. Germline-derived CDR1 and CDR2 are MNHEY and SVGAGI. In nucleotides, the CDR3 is TGTGCCAGCAGTTTGCTGGGACAGGGTTCCTACGAGCAGTACTTC. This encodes CASSLLGQGSYEQYF.

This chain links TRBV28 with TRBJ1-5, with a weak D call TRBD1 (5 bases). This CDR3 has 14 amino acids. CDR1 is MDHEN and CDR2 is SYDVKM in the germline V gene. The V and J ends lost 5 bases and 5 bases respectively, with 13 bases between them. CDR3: CASSQGGDYQPQHF. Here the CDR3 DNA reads TGTGCCAGCAGTCAGGGAGGAGATTATCAGCCCCAGCATTTT. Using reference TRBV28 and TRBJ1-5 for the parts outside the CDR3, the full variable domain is DVKVTQSSRYLVKRTGEKVFLECVQDMDHENMFWYRQDPGLGLRLIYFSYDVKMKEKGDIPEGYSVSREKKERFSLILESASTNQTSMYLCASSQGGDYQPQHFGDGTRLSIL.

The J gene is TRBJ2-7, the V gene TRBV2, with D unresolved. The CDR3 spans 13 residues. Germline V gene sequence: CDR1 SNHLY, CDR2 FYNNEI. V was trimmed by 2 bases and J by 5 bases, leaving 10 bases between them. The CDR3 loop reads CASSEYGFNEQYF. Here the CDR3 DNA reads TGTGCCAGCAGTGAATACGGGTTCAACGAGCAGTACTTC.

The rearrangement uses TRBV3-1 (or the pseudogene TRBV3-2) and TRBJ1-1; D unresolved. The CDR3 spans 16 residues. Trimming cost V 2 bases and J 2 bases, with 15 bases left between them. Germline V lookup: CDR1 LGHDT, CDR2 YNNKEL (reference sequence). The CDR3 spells CASSQSQSAVNTEAFF. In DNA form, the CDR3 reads TGTGCCAGCAGCCAATCTCAGAGCGCGGTCAACACTGAAGCTTTCTTT.

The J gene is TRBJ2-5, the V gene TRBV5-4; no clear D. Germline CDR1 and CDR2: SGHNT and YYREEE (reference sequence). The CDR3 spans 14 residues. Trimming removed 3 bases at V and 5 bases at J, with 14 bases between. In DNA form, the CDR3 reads TGTGCCAGCAGCTCCGCATGGGCCGCGGAGACCCAGTACTTC. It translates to CASSSAWAAETQYF.

The CDR3 nucleotides are TGTGCCAGCAGTTACTCGCCGCCTCCATCCCAGCGGGGCTACACCTTC. This translates into CASSYSPPPSQRGYTF. V gene TRBV6-5 combines with J gene TRBJ1-2; D is unresolved. The CDR3 is 16 residues long. The ends were cut back, 0 bases at V and 8 bases at J, with 19 bases in the middle. CDR1 is MNHEY and CDR2 is SVGAGI in the germline V gene.

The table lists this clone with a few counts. CDR3 sequence (DNA): TGTGCCAGCAGCAGGGGACTGATGAACACCGGGGAGCTGTTTTTT. Protein product: CASSRGLMNTGELFF. The rearrangement uses TRBV5-8 and TRBJ2-2; D is perhaps TRBD2 (6 bases). Germline V gene sequence: CDR1 SGHTS, CDR2 YDEGEE. This CDR3 region has 15 residues. V lost 4 bases and J lost 1, with 11 bases in between.

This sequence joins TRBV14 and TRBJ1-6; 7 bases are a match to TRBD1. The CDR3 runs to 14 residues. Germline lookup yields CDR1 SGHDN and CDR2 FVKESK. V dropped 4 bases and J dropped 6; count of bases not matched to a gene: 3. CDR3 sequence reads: CASSLGTANSPLHF. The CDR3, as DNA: TGTGCCAGCAGCCTGGGGACAGCTAATTCACCCCTCCACTTT.

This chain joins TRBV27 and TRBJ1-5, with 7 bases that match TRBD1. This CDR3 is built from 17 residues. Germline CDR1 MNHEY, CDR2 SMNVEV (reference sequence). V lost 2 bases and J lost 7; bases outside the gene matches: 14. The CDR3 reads CASSLRGRQGSSQPQHF. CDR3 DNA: TGTGCCAGCAGTTTACGAGGGAGACAGGGATCCTCCCAGCCCCAGCATTTT.

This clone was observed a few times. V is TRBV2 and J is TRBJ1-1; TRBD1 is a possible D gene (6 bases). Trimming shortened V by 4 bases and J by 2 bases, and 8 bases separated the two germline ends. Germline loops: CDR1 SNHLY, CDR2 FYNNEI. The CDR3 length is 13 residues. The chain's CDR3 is CASSGQANTEAFF. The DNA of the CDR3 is TGTGCCAGCAGTGGACAGGCTAACACTGAAGCTTTCTTT.